Presented here are 28 T cell receptor beta chains from one specimen sequenced in a study of PD-1 blockade in classical Hodgkin lymphoma. Sequencing was performed with immunoSEQ multiplex PCR; in TCRdb, only in-frame clones are kept and a portion is missing. The data contain about 100,000 clones, 80% to 90% of them singletons. All the patients suffered relapse after autologous stem cell transplantation, and brentuximab vedotin exposure differed. This specimen consisted of peripheral blood mononuclear cells (PBMCs), obtained before the second cycle of nivolumab. Receptors originate from a human donor with classical Hodgkin lymphoma.

J is TRBJ2-1 and V is TRBV19, with a tentative D call TRBD2 (6 bases). V was clipped by 7 bases and J by 6 bases, with 16 bases between them. Germline CDR1 is LNHDA and CDR2 is SQIVND (reference sequence). The CDR3 contains 14 residues. Here the CDR3 DNA reads TGTGCCAGTACTCCCGGGGGAACCACCAATGAGCAGTTCTTC. Its translation: CASTPGGTTNEQFF.

The J gene is TRBJ1-2, the V gene TRBV5-4; TRBD1 agrees at 7 bases. The CDR3 is made up of 14 amino acids. After removal of 1 base from V and 5 bases from J, the junction contained 5 bases not matched to a gene. The V gene's germline CDR1 is SGHNT and CDR2 YYREEE (reference sequence). The CDR3 nucleotides read TGTGCCAGCAGCTTGTCGGGACAGCCGTATGGCTACACCTTC. This gives the protein CASSLSGQPYGYTF.

The chain has TRBV6-4 and TRBJ1-2, with 7 nucleotides matching TRBD1. CDR3 length: 15 amino acids. V gave up 4 bases and J gave up 1 base; unmatched junction bases: 6. Germline CDR1 is MRHNA and CDR2 is SNTAGT. CDR3 protein: CASSGTGNFNYGYTF. The CDR3 DNA is TGTGCCAGCAGTGGGACAGGCAACTTTAACTATGGCTACACCTTC.

The rearrangement joins TRBV18 to TRBJ1-2; D unclear. Germline values: CDR1 KGHSH, CDR2 LQKENI. CDR3 length: 16 amino acids. V gave up 3 bases and J gave up 6 bases, with 20 bases separating them. CDR3: CASSPQSGGIENGYTF. The CDR3 region has the DNA TGTGCCAGCTCACCTCAAAGCGGCGGAATAGAAAATGGCTACACCTTC.

This chain links TRBV9 with TRBJ1-1, with a tentative D call TRBD1 (6 bases). Germline lookup yields CDR1 SGDLS and CDR2 YYNGEE. The V and J ends lost 4 bases and 6 bases respectively, with 16 bases between them. The CDR3 is 14 residues long. CDR3 sequence: CASSPVYRDPEAFF. DNA for the CDR3: TGTGCCAGCAGCCCAGTCTACAGGGACCCTGAAGCTTTCTTT.

The chain joins TRBV5-4 to TRBJ1-2; D possibly corresponds to TRBD1 (5 bases). This CDR3 is built from 16 residues. V was clipped by 4 bases and J by 2 bases, with 18 bases between them. Germline CDR1 reads SGHNT; CDR2 reads YYREEE (reference sequence). CDR3 residues: CASSTGGGTPNYGYTF. CDR3 DNA sequence: TGTGCCAGCAGCACTGGGGGAGGAACACCCAACTATGGCTACACCTTC.

This clone was counted between two and nine times. The chain joins TRBV27 to TRBJ2-7; no clear D. Germline V gene sequence: CDR1 MNHEY, CDR2 SMNVEV (reference sequence). The CDR3 contains 13 residues. V was shortened by 5 bases and J by 2 bases, with 10 bases between the two germline ends. The DNA for the CDR3 is TGTGCCAGCAGTCCCGGTGGGGCCTACGAGCAGTACTTC. It specifies CASSPGGAYEQYF.

The chain couples TRBV7-9 to TRBJ2-7; perhaps TRBD1 as D (6 bases). The V gene's germline CDR1 is SEHNR and CDR2 FQNEAQ (reference sequence). The CDR3 has 11 residues. V was pared by 8 bases and J by 6 bases, with 11 bases between. DNA for the CDR3: TGTGCCAGCGCAGGGGTTGGCGAGCAGTACTTC. It yields the protein CASAGVGEQYF.

The chain has TRBV19 and TRBJ1-5; D uncertain. The CDR3 is made up of 13 amino acids. V lost 11 bases and J 2 bases, leaving 13 bases between the germline ends. Germline CDR1 and CDR2: LNHDA and SQIVND (reference sequence). The chain's CDR3 is CAGESPGNQPQHF. The CDR3, as DNA: TGTGCCGGGGAGTCTCCGGGCAATCAGCCCCAGCATTTT.

This clone appeared once. J is TRBJ1-1 and V is TRBV5-1, with a possible D match to TRBD1 (6 bases). Per germline, CDR1 SGHRS and CDR2 YFSETQ. This CDR3 comprises 15 residues. The V gene lost 5 bases and the J gene lost 7 bases, with 21 bases spanning the gap. CDR3 sequence: CASRPLEGGAVEAFF. DNA of the CDR3: TGCGCCAGCAGGCCTCTTGAAGGGGGGGCGGTTGAAGCTTTCTTT.

CDR3 DNA sequence: TGTGCCAGCAGTGGACCGACCAAGGAGCAGTACTTC. As protein: CASSGPTKEQYF. The rearrangement joins TRBV6-5 to TRBJ2-7; no firm D call. With 5 bases removed from V and 7 bases from J, the gap between germline ends came to 12 bases. Per germline, CDR1 MNHEY and CDR2 SVGAGI. This CDR3 region has 12 residues.

The V gene is TRBV7-6, the J gene TRBJ1-1; D unresolved. The ends were cut back, 5 bases at V and 8 bases at J, with 12 bases in the middle. Germline V gene lookup returns CDR1 SGHVS and CDR2 FNYEAQ. This CDR3 is 12 amino acids long. The CDR3 DNA follows: TGTGCCAGCAGCACCCCGACGGGGGAAGCTTTCTTT. It is translated as CASSTPTGEAFF.

This rearrangement joins TRBV28 to TRBJ2-7; 8 bases map to TRBD1. Germline values: CDR1 MDHEN, CDR2 SYDVKM. V was pared by 1 base and J by 7 bases, with 21 bases of the junction left unmatched. The length of the CDR3 is 19 residues. The CDR3 DNA is TGTGCCAGCAGTTTATCCTGGCGGACAGGGAAGACGGTCTGGGGTGAGCAGTACTTC. The encoded protein is CASSLSWRTGKTVWGEQYF.

The rearrangement links TRBV10-3 to TRBJ2-7; no definite D call. V was trimmed by 3 bases and J by 3 bases, leaving 6 bases between them. The germline gives CDR1 ENHRY, CDR2 SYGVKD. The CDR3 spans 12 residues. The DNA of the CDR3 is TGTGCCATCAGTGACCGAGGCTACGAGCAGTACTTC. Translation: CAISDRGYEQYF.

CDR3 DNA sequence: TGTGCCAGCAGGCCGGGCCCCTTGAACGAGCAGTACTTC. Amino acids: CASRPGPLNEQYF. The J gene is TRBJ2-7, the V gene TRBV7-9; D unresolved. Trimming removed 6 bases from V and 5 bases from J, with 14 bases in between. Germline CDR1 reads SEHNR; CDR2 reads FQNEAQ (reference sequence). This CDR3 contains 13 residues.

The chain couples TRBV7-9 to TRBJ2-3; D is unclear. Germline assignment: CDR1 SEHNR and CDR2 FQNEAQ (reference sequence). The V end lost 5 bases, the J end lost 5 bases, and 5 bases lay between the germline ends. The CDR3 has 11 amino acids. The CDR3 sequence: CASSIVDTQYF. The DNA for the CDR3 is TGTGCCAGCAGCATCGTAGATACGCAGTATTTT.

This rearrangement joins TRBV27 to TRBJ1-2, with D possibly matching TRBD1 (5 bases). The germline V gene encodes CDR1 MNHEY and CDR2 SMNVEV (reference sequence). Trimming stripped 8 bases from V and 0 bases from J, with 10 bases between. This CDR3 has 13 amino acids. In DNA, the CDR3 is TGTGCCAGCTCTGTGGGGGCTAACTATGGCTACACCTTC. This sequence encodes CASSVGANYGYTF.

This clone was picked up one time. V and J are TRBV5-1 and TRBJ1-1; TRBD1 agrees at 7 bases. With 4 bases clipped from V and 2 bases from J, the junction kept 8 bases outside the gene matches. The germline gives CDR1 SGHRS, CDR2 YFSETQ. The CDR3 is 15 amino acids. CDR3 sequence: CASSGRQGGNTEAFF. The CDR3 DNA sequence: TGCGCCAGCAGCGGTAGACAGGGTGGCAACACTGAAGCTTTCTTT.

The CDR3 DNA is TGTGCCAGCAGCCTGGCCGGTGGCTATGGCTACACCTTC. Amino acids: CASSLAGGYGYTF. The chain carries TRBV28 and TRBJ1-2; no clear D. Trimming stripped 6 bases from V and 4 bases from J, with 12 bases between. The length of the CDR3 is 13 residues. In germline, CDR1 is MDHEN, CDR2 SYDVKM.

The chain combines TRBV7-2 with TRBJ1-4; D gene uncertain. The V end was cut by 5 bases, the J end by 3 bases, with 7 bases between. Germline lookup yields CDR1 SGHTA and CDR2 FQGNSA. This CDR3 region has 13 residues. This CDR3 is CASSPGANEKLFF. The CDR3 DNA reads as TGTGCCAGCAGCCCCGGGGCTAATGAAAAACTGTTTTTT.

The chain has TRBV5-1 and TRBJ2-2; perhaps TRBD2 as D (6 bases). V lost 9 bases and J lost 2, with 20 bases in between. CDR1 SGHRS and CDR2 YFSETQ come from the germline V gene. The CDR3 sequence is 16 residues long. The CDR3 is CATTPSERINTGELFF. In DNA, the CDR3 is TGCGCCACCACCCCTAGCGAGCGGATAAACACCGGGGAGCTGTTTTTT.

The rearrangement uses TRBV5-6 and TRBJ1-2, with D hard to call. The V and J ends lost 0 bases and 2 bases respectively, with 14 bases between them. From germline, CDR1 is SGHDT and CDR2 YYEEEE. The CDR3 runs 16 residues. The CDR3 DNA reads as TGTGCCAGCAGCTTGGTGGAGGCAGCCCAGAACTATGGCTACACCTTC. Translation: CASSLVEAAQNYGYTF.

The chain recombines TRBV4-1 with TRBJ2-5, with a tentative D call TRBD2 (5 bases). The CDR3 contains 14 residues. V lost 0 bases, J lost 5 bases, and 10 bases lay in between. Per germline, CDR1 MGHRA and CDR2 YSYEKL. CDR3 in amino acids: CASSQEDRGETQYF. The DNA for the CDR3 is TGCGCCAGCAGCCAAGAGGATCGGGGTGAGACCCAGTACTTC.

The gene calls are TRBV19 and TRBJ2-1; TRBD2 agrees at 7 bases. Germline V gene data show CDR1 as LNHDA and CDR2 as SQIVND (reference sequence). After removal of 1 base from V and 6 bases from J, the junction contained 3 bases not matched to a gene. This CDR3 is built from 14 residues. In DNA form, the CDR3 reads TGTGCCAGTAGTATAGGACTAGCCCGCAATGAGCAGTTCTTC. Residues: CASSIGLARNEQFF.

This chain connects TRBV6-5 to TRBJ1-2; D is perhaps TRBD1 (5 bases). Trimming cost V 6 bases and J 13 bases, with 15 bases left between them. This CDR3 is 11 amino acids long. Looked up from germline, CDR1 is MNHEY and CDR2 is SVGAGI. The CDR3 is CASRQQTAFTF. The CDR3 DNA is TGTGCCAGCAGACAACAGACAGCCTTCACCTTC.

This sequence joins TRBV2 and TRBJ1-1; 7 bases map to TRBD1. The CDR3 has 12 amino acids. Germline CDR1 and CDR2: SNHLY and FYNNEI. Trimming took 10 bases from V and 4 from J; bases not matched to a gene: 6. CDR3 coding DNA: TGTGCCATGAGGGGGCTCGGCACTGAAGCTTTCTTT. This translates into CAMRGLGTEAFF.

The chain employs TRBV5-4 and TRBJ2-5, with a weak D call TRBD2 (5 bases). Matching the DNA end better, TRBJ2-7 makes the J call doubtful. This CDR3 is 15 amino acids long. The germline V gene has CDR1 SGHNT and CDR2 YYREEE (reference sequence). The chain's CDR3 is CASSLGRGPGYEQYF. CDR3 nucleotide sequence: TGTGCCAGCAGCTTGGGCCGCGGGCCAGGCTACGAGCAGTACTTC.

The CDR3 nucleotides read TGTGCCTGGAGTGTACGGGACAGGGGCTACGAGCAGTACTTC. This translates into CAWSVRDRGYEQYF. The chain is built from TRBV30 and TRBJ2-7, with TRBD1 matching over 10 bases. The V gene end was trimmed by 0 bases and the J gene end by 3 bases; junction bases not matched to a gene: 2. The CDR3 is made up of 14 amino acids. Per the germline V gene, CDR1 is GTSNPN and CDR2 is SVGIG (reference sequence).